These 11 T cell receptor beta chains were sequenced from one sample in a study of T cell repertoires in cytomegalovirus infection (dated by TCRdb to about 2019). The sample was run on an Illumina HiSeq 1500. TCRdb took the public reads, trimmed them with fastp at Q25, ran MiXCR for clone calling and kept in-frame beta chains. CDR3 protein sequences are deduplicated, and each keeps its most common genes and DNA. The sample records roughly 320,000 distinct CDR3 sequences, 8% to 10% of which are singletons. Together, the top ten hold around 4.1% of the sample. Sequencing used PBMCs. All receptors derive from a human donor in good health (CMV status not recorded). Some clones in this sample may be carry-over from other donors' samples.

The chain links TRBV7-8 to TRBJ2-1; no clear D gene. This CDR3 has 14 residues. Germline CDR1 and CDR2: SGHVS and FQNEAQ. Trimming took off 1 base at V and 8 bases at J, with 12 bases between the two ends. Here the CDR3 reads CASSLEVWADEQFF. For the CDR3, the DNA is TGTGCCAGCAGCTTAGAGGTATGGGCGGATGAGCAGTTCTTC.

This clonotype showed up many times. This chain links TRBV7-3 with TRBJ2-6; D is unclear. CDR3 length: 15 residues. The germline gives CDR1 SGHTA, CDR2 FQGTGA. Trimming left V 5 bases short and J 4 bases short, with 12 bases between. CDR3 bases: TGTGCCAGCAGCCCGGCCCTCGCCGGGGCCAACGTCCTGACTTTC. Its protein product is CASSPALAGANVLTF.

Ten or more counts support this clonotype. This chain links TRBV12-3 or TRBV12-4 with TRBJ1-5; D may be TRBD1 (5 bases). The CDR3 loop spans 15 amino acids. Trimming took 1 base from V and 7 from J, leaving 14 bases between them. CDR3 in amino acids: CASSLGGGVWQPQHF. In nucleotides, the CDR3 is TGTGCCAGCAGTTTAGGGGGCGGGGTGTGGCAGCCCCAGCATTTT.

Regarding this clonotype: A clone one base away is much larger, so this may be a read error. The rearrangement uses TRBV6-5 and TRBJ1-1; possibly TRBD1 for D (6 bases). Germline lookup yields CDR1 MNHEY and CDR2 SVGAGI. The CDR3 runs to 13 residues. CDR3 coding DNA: TGTGTCAGCAGCCAGGGACAGAACACTGAAGCTTTCTTT. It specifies CVSSQGQNTEAFF.

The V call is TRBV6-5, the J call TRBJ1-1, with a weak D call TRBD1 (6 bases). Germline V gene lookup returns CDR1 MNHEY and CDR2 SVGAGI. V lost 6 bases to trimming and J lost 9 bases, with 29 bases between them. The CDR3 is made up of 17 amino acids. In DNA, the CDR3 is TGTGCCAGCAGCTCATACCTAACCCTGGACAGTCCCCAAAAAGCTTTCTTT. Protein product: CASSSYLTLDSPQKAFF.

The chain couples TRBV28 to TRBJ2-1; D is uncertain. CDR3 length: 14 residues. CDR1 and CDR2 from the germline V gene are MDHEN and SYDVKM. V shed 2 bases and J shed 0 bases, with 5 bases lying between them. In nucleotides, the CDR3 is TGTGCCAGCAGTTTAAAGGGCTCCTACAATGAGCAGTTCTTC. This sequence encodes CASSLKGSYNEQFF.

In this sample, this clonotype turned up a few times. The DNA of the CDR3 is TGTGCCAGCAGAGCCGGGACCGGCCAAGAAAAACTGTTTTTT. It yields the protein CASRAGTGQEKLFF. The chain recombines TRBV9 with TRBJ1-4; perhaps TRBD1 as D (5 bases). V lost 5 bases, J lost 8 bases, and 16 bases lay in between. Germline lookup yields CDR1 SGDLS and CDR2 YYNGEE. This CDR3 spans 14 amino acids.

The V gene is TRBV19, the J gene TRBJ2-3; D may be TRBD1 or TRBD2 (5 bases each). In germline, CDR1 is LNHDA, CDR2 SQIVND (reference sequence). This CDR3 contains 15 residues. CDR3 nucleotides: TGTGGATCCGGGACGACGGGTGATGGAACAGATACGCAGTATTTT. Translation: CGSGTTGDGTDTQYF.

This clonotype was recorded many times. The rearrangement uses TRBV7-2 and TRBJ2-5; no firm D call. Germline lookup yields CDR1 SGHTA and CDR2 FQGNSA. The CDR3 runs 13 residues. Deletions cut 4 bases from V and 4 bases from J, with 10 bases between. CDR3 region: CASSSLRGETQYF. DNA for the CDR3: TGTGCCAGCAGCTCGCTGAGAGGAGAGACCCAGTACTTC. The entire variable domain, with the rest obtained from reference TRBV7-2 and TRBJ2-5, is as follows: GAGVSQSPSNKVTEKGKDVELRCDPISGHTALYWYRQSLGQGLEFLIYFQGNSAPDKSGLPSDRFSAERTGGSVSTLTIQRTQQEDSAVYLCASSSLRGETQYFGPGTRLLVL.

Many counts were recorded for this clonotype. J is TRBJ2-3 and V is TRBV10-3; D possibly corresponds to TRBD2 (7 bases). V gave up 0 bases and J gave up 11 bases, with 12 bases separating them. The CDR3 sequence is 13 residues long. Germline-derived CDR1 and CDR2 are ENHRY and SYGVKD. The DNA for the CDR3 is TGTGCCATCAGTGAGTCAGTCGGGGGGCTGCAGTATTTT. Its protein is CAISESVGGLQYF.

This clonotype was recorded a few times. This CDR3 is CASRASGPPNYGYTF. In DNA, the CDR3 is TGTGCCAGCAGGGCCTCGGGGCCTCCTAACTATGGCTACACCTTC. The chain couples TRBV12-3 or TRBV12-4 to TRBJ1-2, with a tentative D call TRBD1 (5 bases). The V and J ends lost 6 bases and 0 bases respectively, with 14 bases between them. The CDR3 loop spans 15 amino acids.